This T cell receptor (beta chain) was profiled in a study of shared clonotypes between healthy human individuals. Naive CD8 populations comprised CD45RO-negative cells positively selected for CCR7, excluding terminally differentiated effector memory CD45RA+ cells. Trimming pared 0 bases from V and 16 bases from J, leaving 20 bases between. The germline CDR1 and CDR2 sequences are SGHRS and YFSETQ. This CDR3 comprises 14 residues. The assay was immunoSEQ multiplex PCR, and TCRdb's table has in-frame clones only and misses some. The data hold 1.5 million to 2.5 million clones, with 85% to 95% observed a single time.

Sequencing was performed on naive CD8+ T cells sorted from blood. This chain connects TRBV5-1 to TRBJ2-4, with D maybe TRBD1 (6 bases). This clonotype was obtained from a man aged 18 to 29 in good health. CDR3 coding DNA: TGCGCCAGCAGCTTGGGGACAGTGTTTACGGGGCATTACTTC. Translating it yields CASSLGTVFTGHYF.